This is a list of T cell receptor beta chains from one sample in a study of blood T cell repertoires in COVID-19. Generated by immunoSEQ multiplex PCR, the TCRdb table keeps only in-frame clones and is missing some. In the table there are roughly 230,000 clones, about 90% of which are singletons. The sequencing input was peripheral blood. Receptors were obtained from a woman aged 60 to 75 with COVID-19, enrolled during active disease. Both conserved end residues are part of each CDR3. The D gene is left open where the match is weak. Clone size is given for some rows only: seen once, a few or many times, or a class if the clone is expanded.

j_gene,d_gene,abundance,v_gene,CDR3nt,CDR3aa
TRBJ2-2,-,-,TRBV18,TGTGCCAGCTCACCGGAGCATATTTCGAACACCGGGGAGCTGTTTTTT,CASSPEHISNTGELFF
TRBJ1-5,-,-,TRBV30,TGTGCCTGGTCCACGTCCGGGGGCAATCAGCCCCAGCATTTT,CAWSTSGGNQPQHF
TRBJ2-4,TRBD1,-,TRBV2,TGTGCCAGCAGCCACCCTCGAGGACAGGATACCAAAAACATTCAGTACTTC,CASSHPRGQDTKNIQYF
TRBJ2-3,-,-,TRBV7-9,TGTGCCAGCAGCCTTGATGCGGGTTTGAGGGCGCAGTATTTT,CASSLDAGLRAQYF
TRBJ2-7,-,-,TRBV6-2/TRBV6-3,TGTGCCAGCAGCCACTCCACCTACGAGCAGTACTTC,CASSHSTYEQYF
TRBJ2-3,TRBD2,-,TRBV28,TGTGCCAGCAGTTTACTAGCGGGGGACCTCACGACGGGCACAGATACGCAGTATTTT,CASSLLAGDLTTGTDTQYF
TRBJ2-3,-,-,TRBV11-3,TGTGCCAGCAGCGCTTCTACGGTCCCAGATACGCAGTATTTT,CASSASTVPDTQYF
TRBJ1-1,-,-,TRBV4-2,TGTGCCAGCAGCCCGACTTCGAACACTGAAGCTTTCTTT,CASSPTSNTEAFF
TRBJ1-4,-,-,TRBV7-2,TGTGCCAGCAGCTTTTCAGGGGTCGGTGAAAAACTGTTTTTT,CASSFSGVGEKLFF
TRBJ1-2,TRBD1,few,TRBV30,TGTGCCTGGAGCGCGACAGGGGGTCGGGTTGGCTACACCTTC,CAWSATGGRVGYTF
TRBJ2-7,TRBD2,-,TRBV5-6,TGTGCCAGCAGCTCCAATCTAGCGGGGCTGTACGAGCAGTACTTC,CASSSNLAGLYEQYF
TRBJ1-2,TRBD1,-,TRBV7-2,TGTGCCAGCAGCCTCAACCGGGACAGGGGTGGCTACACCTTC,CASSLNRDRGGYTF
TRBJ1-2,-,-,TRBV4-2,TGTGCCAGCAGCCAAGATCCCCAGGTTTTTAACTATGGCTACACCTTC,CASSQDPQVFNYGYTF
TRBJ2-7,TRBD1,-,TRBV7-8,TGTGCCAGCAGCTTAACGGGACAGGTGTCCTACGAGCAGTACTTC,CASSLTGQVSYEQYF
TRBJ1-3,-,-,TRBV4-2,TGTGCCAGCAGCCAAGTTCAAAGCAGGCAAAGCTCTGGAAACACCATATATTTT,CASSQVQSRQSSGNTIYF
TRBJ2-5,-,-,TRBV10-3,TGTGCCATCAGTGGTCTGACGGGGGATAAAGAGACCCAGTACTTC,CAISGLTGDKETQYF
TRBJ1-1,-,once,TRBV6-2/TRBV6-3,TGTGCCAGCAGTTATGGGACACCTATGAACACTGAAGCTTTCTTT,CASSYGTPMNTEAFF
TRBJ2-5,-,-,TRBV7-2,TGTGCCAGCAGCTTATTTCTAGTCAAAGAGACCCAGTACTTC,CASSLFLVKETQYF
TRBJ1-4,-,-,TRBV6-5,TGTGCCAGCAGTCGGAGGGGAGGGGATGAAAAACTGTTTTTT,CASSRRGGDEKLFF
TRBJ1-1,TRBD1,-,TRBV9,TGTGCCAGCAGCCCGCGGGACAGGGGGTTCAGTTTTGGAGCTTTCTTT,CASSPRDRGFSFGAFF
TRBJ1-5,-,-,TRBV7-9,TGTGCCAGCAGCTTAGCGGGAGGGCAGCCCCAGCATTTT,CASSLAGGQPQHF
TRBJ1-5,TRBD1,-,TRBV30,TGTGCCTGGAGAGGACAGGTCAATCAGCCCCAGCATTTT,CAWRGQVNQPQHF
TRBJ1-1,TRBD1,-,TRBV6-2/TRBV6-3,TGTGCCAGCAGCGACAGGGAGAACACTGAAGCTTTCTTT,CASSDRENTEAFF
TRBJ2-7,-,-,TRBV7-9,TGTGCCAGCAGCTCCACTCACCTCTCCTACGAGCAGTACTTC,CASSSTHLSYEQYF
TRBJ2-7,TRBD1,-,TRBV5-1,TGCGCCAGCAGCTCCCGGACAGGGGTCAACGAGCAGTACTTC,CASSSRTGVNEQYF
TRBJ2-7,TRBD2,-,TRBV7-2,TGTGCCAGCAGCTTCCGGACTAGCGGTCCCTACGAGCAGTACTTC,CASSFRTSGPYEQYF
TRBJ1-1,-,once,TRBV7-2,TGTGCCAGCAGCCCCGGACGGGGGAACACTGAAGCTTTCTTT,CASSPGRGNTEAFF
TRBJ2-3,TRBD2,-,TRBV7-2,TGTGCCAGCAGCTTCGGGGGGGGGCCCACAGATACGCAGTATTTT,CASSFGGGPTDTQYF
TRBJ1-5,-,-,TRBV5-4,TGTGCCAGCAGCTTGGCCGGGTCGGGTCAGCCCCAGCATTTT,CASSLAGSGQPQHF
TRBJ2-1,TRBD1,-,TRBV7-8,TGTGCCAGCAGCTCCCACTTAACAGGGGGCAGGAATGAGCAGTTCTTC,CASSSHLTGGRNEQFF
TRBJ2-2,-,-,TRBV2,TGTGCCAGCAGTCGAGGGACCGGGGAGCTGTTTTTT,CASSRGTGELFF
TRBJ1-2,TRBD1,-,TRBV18,TGTGCCAGCTCAGAGACGGGACAGGGCTATGGCTACACCTTC,CASSETGQGYGYTF
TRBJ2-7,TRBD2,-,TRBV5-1,TGCGCCAGCAGCTTGCCTAGCGGGGTAGACTACGAGCAGTACTTC,CASSLPSGVDYEQYF
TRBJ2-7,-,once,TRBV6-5,TGTGCCAGCAGTTACTTATACGAGCAGTACTTC,CASSYLYEQYF
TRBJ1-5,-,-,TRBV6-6,TGTGCCAGCAGTACCTTACAGGGAAGCCAGCCCCAGCATTTT,CASSTLQGSQPQHF
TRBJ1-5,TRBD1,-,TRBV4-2,TGTGCCAGCAGCCAAACTCTTCGGGACAGGGGTAATCAGCCCCAGCATTTT,CASSQTLRDRGNQPQHF
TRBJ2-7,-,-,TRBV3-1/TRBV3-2,TGTGCCAGCAGCCAAGACGAGGGCGACTACGAGCAGTACTTC,CASSQDEGDYEQYF
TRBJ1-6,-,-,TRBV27,TGTGCCAGCAGTTCACGCTCTACCGGACAGCAAACACCCCTCCACTTT,CASSSRSTGQQTPLHF
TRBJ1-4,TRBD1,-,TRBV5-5,TGTGCCAGCAGCCGTGGACAGGGTGCTGAAAAACTGTTTTTT,CASSRGQGAEKLFF
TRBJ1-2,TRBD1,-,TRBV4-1,TGCGCCAGCAGCCTCTCCCTACAGGGACAGGGGAACTATGGCTACACCTTC,CASSLSLQGQGNYGYTF
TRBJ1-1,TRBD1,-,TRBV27,TGTGCCAGCAGTCTAACAGGGGGAGTCACTGAAGCTTTCTTT,CASSLTGGVTEAFF
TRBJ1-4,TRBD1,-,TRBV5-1,TGCGCCAGCAGCTTGGCCGGGACAGGGAATGAAAAACTGTTTTTT,CASSLAGTGNEKLFF
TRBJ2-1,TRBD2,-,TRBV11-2,TGTGCCAGCAGCTCCAGGCTAGCGGGGGGACCGGATGAGCAGTTCTTC,CASSSRLAGGPDEQFF
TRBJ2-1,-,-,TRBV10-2,TGCGCCAGCAGGTGGGGGGGCGGGGATGAGCAGTTCTTC,CASRWGGGDEQFF
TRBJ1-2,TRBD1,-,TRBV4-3,TGCGCCAGCAGCCAAGATCCGACAGGGGCTCGGTATGGCTACACCTTC,CASSQDPTGARYGYTF
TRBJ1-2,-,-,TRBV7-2,TGTGCCAGCAGCCCGACAGTGACCATTACTAACTATGGCTACACCTTC,CASSPTVTITNYGYTF